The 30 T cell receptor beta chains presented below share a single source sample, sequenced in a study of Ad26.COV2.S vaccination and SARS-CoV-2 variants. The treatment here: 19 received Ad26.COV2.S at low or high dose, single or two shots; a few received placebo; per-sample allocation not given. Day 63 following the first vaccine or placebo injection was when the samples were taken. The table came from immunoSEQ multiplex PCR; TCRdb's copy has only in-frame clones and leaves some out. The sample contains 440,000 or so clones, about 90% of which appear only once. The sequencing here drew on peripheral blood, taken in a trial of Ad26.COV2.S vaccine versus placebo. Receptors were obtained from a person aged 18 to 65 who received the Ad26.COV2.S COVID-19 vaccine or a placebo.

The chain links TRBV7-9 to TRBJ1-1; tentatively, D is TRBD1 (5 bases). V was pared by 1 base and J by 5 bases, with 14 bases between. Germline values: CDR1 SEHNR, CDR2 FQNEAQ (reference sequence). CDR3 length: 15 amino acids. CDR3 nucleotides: TGTGCCAGCAGCTTAGGTGTAGGGGATGTGACTGAAGCTTTCTTT. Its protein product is CASSLGVGDVTEAFF.

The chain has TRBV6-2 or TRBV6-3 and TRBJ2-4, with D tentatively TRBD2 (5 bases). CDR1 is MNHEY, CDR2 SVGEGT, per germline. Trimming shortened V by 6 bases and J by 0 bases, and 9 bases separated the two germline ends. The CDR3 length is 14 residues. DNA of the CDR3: TGTGCCAGCAGCTCTGGACTAGCCAAAAACATTCAGTACTTC. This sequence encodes CASSSGLAKNIQYF.

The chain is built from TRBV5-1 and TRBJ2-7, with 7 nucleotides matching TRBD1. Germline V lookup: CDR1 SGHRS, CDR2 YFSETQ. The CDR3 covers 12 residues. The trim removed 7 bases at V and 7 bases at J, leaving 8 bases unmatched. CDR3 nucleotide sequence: TGCGCCAGCCGACAGGGTAGAGGTGAGCAGTACTTC. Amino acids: CASRQGRGEQYF.

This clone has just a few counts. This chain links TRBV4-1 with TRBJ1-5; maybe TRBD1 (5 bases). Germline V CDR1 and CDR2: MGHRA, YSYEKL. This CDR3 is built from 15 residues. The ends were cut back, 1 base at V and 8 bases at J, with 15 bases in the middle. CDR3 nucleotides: TGCGCCAGCAGCCAAGGCGCGGGGGGAGTGAAGCCCCAGCATTTT. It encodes CASSQGAGGVKPQHF.

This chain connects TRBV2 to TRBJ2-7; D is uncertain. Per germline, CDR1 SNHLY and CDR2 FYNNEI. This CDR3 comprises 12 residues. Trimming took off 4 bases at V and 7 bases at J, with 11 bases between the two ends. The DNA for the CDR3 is TGTGCCAGCAGTGGTCACTTTTTAGAGCAGTACTTC. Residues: CASSGHFLEQYF. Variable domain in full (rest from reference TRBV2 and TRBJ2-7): EPEVTQTPSHQVTQMGQEVILRCVPISNHLYFYWYRQILGQKVEFLVSFYNNEISEKSEIFDDQFSVERPDGSNFTLKIRSTKLEDSAMYFCASSGHFLEQYFGPGTRLTVT.

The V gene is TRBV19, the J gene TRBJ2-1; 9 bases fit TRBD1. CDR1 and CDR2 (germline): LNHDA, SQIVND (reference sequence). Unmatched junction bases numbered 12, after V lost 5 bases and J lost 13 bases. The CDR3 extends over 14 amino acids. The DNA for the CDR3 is TGTGCCAGTAGTGCCGGGACAGGGCGTACTCCTCAGTTCTTC. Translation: CASSAGTGRTPQFF.

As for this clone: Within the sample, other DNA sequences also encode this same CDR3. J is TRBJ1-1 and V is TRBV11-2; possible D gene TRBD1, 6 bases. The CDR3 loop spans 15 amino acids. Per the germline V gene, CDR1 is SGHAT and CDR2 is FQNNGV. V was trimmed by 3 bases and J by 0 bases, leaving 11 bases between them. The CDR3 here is CASSLRTVMNTEAFF. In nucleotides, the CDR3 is TGTGCCAGCAGCTTGAGGACAGTTATGAACACTGAAGCTTTCTTT. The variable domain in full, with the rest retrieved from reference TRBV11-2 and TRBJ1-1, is EAGVAQSPRYKIIEKRQSVAFWCNPISGHATLYWYQQILGQGPKLLIQFQNNGVVDDSQLPKDRFSAERLKGVDSTLKIQPAKLEDSAVYLCASSLRTVMNTEAFFGQGTRLTVV.

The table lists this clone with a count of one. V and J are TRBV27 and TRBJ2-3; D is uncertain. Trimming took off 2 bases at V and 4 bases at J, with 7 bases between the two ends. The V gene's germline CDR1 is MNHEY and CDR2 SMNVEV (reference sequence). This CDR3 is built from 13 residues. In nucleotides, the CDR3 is TGTGCCAGCAGTTTAAACTTTGCAGATACGCAGTATTTT. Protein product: CASSLNFADTQYF.

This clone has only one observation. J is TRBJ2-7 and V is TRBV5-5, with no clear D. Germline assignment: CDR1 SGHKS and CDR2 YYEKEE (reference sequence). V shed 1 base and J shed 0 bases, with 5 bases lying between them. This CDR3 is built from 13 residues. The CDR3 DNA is TGTGCCAGCAGCTTGCTAAACTCCTACGAGCAGTACTTC. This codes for CASSLLNSYEQYF.

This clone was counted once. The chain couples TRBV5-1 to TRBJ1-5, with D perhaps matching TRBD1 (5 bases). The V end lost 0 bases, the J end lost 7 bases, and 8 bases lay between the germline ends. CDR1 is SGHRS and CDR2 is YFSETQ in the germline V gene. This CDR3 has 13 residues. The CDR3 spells CASSLVGEQPQHF. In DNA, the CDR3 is TGCGCCAGCAGCTTGGTGGGGGAACAGCCCCAGCATTTT.

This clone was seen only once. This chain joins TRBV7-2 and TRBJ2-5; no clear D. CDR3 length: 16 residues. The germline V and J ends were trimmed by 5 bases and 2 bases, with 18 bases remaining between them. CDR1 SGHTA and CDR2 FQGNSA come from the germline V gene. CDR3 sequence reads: CASSKTGLGEQETQYF. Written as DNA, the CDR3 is TGTGCCAGCAGCAAGACGGGTTTGGGTGAACAAGAGACCCAGTACTTC. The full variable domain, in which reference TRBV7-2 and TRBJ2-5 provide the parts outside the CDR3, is GAGVSQSPSNKVTEKGKDVELRCDPISGHTALYWYRQSLGQGLEFLIYFQGNSAPDKSGLPSDRFSAERTGGSVSTLTIQRTQQEDSAVYLCASSKTGLGEQETQYFGPGTRLLVL.

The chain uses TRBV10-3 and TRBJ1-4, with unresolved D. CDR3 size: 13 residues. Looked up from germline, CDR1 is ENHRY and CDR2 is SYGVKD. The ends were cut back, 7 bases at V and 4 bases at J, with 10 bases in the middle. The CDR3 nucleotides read TGTGCCATCAACACGGGCCTTAATGAAAAACTGTTTTTT. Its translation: CAINTGLNEKLFF.

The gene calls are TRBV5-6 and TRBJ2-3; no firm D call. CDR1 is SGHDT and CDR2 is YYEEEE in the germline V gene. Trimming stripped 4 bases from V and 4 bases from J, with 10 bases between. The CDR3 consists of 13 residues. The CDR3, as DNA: TGTGCCAGCAGCCGCAGTCTCGCAGATACGCAGTATTTT. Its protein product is CASSRSLADTQYF.

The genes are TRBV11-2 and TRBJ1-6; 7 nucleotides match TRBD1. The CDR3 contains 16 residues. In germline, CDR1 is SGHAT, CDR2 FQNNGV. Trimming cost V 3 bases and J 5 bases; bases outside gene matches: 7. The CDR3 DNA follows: TGTGCCAGCAGCTTTCGGACAGGAGGCAATAATTCACCCCTCCACTTT. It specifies CASSFRTGGNNSPLHF.

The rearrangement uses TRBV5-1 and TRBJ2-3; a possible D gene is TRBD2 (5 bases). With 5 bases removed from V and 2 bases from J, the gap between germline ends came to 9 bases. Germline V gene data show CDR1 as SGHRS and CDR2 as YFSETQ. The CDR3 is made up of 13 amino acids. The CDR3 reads CASRKDFTDTQYF. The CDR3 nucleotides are TGCGCCAGCAGAAAGGACTTCACAGATACGCAGTATTTT.

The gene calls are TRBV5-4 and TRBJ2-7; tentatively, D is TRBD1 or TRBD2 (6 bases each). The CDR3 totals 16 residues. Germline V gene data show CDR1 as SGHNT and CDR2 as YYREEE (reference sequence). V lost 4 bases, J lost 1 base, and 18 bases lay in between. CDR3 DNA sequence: TGTGCCAGCAGCCGAGGAGGGGGGCAGATATCCTACGAGCAGTACTTC. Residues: CASSRGGGQISYEQYF.

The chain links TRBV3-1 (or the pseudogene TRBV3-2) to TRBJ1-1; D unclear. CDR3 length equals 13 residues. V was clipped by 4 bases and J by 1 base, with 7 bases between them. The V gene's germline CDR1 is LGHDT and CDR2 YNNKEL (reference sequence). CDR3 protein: CASSRVGNTEAFF. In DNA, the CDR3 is TGTGCCAGCAGCCGGGTGGGGAACACTGAAGCTTTCTTT.

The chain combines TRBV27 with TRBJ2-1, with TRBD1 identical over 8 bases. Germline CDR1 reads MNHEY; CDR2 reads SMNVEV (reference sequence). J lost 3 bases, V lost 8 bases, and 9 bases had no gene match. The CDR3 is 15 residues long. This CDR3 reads CASLYQGANYNEQFF. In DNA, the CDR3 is TGTGCCAGCCTTTATCAGGGGGCGAACTACAATGAGCAGTTCTTC.

DNA for the CDR3: TGTGCCAGTAGTCCAGGACAGGGGGGCAATCAGCCCCAGCATTTT. As protein: CASSPGQGGNQPQHF. This chain links TRBV19 with TRBJ1-5; TRBD1 aligns across 10 bases. The CDR3 is 15 amino acids. The V gene's germline CDR1 is LNHDA and CDR2 SQIVND (reference sequence). Unmatched junction bases numbered 3, after V lost 5 bases and J lost 2 bases.

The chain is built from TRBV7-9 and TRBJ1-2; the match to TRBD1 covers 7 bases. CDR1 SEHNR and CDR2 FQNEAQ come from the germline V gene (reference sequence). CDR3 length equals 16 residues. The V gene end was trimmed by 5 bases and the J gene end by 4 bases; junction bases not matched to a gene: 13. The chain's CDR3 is CASSPNRQGTSYGYTF. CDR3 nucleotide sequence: TGTGCCAGCAGCCCAAATCGACAGGGTACAAGCTATGGCTACACCTTC.

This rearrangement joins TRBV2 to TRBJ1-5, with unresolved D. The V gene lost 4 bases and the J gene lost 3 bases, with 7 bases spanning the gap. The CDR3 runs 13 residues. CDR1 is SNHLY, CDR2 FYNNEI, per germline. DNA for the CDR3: TGTGCCAGCAGTGCAGGAGCCAATCAGCCCCAGCATTTT. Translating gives CASSAGANQPQHF.

For the CDR3, the DNA is TGTGCCAGCAGTTACGCAGGGGGTAATAATCAGCCCCAGCATTTT. Its translation is CASSYAGGNNQPQHF. The V call is TRBV6-2 or TRBV6-3, the J call TRBJ1-5; 7 nucleotides line up with TRBD1. Germline V gene sequence: CDR1 MNHEY, CDR2 SVGEGT. This CDR3 spans 15 amino acids. V was clipped by 2 bases and J by 4 bases; unmatched bases: 5.

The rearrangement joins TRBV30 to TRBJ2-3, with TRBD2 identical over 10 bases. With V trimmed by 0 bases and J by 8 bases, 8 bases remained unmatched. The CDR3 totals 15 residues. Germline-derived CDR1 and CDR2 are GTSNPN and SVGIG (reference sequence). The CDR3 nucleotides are TGTGCCTGGAGTGTACTAGCGGGGAGGTATGCTACGCAGTATTTT. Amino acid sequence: CAWSVLAGRYATQYF.

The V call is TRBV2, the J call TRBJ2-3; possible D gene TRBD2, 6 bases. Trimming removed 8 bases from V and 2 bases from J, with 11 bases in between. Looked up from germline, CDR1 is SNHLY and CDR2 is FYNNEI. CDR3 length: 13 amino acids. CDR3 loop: CASAGTITDTQYF. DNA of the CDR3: TGTGCCAGCGCGGGGACGATCACAGATACGCAGTATTTT.

The CDR3 loop is CASYPGGDQPQHF. CDR3 sequence (DNA): TGTGCCAGCTATCCTGGGGGGGATCAGCCCCAGCATTTT. The chain uses TRBV6-5 and TRBJ1-5, with TRBD1 as a possible D gene (5 bases). Trimming removed 8 bases from V and 5 bases from J, with 13 bases in between. There are 13 residues in the CDR3. CDR1 MNHEY and CDR2 SVGAGI come from the germline V gene.

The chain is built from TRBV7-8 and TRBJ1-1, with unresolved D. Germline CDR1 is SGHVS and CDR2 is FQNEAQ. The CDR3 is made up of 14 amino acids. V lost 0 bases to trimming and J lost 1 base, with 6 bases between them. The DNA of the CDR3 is TGTGCCAGCAGCTTAGCTCGGGGGAACACTGAAGCTTTCTTT. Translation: CASSLARGNTEAFF.

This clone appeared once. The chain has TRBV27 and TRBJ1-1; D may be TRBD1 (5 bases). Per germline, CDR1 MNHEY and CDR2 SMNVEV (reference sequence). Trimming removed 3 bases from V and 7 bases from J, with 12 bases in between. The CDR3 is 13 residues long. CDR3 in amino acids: CASSLGTRGEAFF. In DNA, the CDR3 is TGTGCCAGCAGTTTGGGTACTAGGGGTGAAGCTTTCTTT.

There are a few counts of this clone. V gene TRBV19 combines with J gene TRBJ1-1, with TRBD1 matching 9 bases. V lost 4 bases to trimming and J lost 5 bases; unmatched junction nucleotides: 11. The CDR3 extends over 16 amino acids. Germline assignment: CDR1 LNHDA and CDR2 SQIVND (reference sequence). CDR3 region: CASSKNPGTGQTEAFF. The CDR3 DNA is TGTGCCAGTAGTAAGAACCCCGGGACAGGGCAGACTGAAGCTTTCTTT.

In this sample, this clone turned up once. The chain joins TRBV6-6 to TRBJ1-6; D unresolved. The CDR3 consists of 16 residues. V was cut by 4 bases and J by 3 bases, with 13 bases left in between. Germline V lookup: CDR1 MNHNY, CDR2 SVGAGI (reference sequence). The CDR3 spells CASSLDPRGYNSPLHF. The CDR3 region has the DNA TGTGCCAGCAGTTTGGATCCACGGGGCTATAATTCACCCCTCCACTTT.

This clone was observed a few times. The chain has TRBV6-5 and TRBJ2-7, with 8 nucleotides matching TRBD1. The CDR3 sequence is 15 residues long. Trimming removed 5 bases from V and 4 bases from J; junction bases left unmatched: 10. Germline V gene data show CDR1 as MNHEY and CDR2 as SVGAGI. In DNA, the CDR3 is TGTGCCAGCAGTCCTACGACAGGGGTGGGTTACGAGCAGTACTTC. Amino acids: CASSPTTGVGYEQYF.